The sequence of this T cell receptor (beta chain) was determined in a study of CD8 T cells in ankylosing spondylitis. This clonotype was counted between two and nine times. TCRdb analysed the 5' RACE reads with MiXCR anew, one entry per CDR3 protein. This table holds approximately 300,000 distinct CDR3 sequences, 20% to 25% found once. This CDR3 region has 13 residues. Per germline, CDR1 SNHLY and CDR2 FYNNEI. With 4 bases removed from V and 5 bases from J, the gap between germline ends came to 11 bases. The V call is TRBV2, the J call TRBJ1-2; D ambiguous. This clonotype was obtained from a female donor with ankylosing spondylitis or in good health (not recorded which). The sample taken for sequencing was blood, either unsorted or a sorted T cell fraction (not recorded which). DNA of the CDR3: TGTGCCAGCAGTGGTGACCTCTCGTATGGCTACACCTTC. Protein sequence: CASSGDLSYGYTF.